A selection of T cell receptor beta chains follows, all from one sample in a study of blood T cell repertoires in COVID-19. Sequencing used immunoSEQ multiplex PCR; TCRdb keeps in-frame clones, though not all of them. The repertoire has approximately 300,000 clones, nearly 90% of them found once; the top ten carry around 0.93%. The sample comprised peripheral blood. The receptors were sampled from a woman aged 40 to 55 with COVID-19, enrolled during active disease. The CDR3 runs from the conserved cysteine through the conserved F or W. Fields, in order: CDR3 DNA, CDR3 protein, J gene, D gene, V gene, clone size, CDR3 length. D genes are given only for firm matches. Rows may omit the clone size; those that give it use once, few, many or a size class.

cdr3_nt: TGTGCCAGCAGCGTAGTGGCAACAGGGGATGGAAACACCATATATTTT
cdr3_aa: CASSVVATGDGNTIYF
j_call: TRBJ1-3
d_call: TRBD1
v_call: TRBV9
clone_size: -
cdr3_length: 16

cdr3_nt: TGTGCCACAGCATCGCCCGCGGGGTATGGGTACGAGCAGTACTTC
cdr3_aa: CATASPAGYGYEQYF
j_call: TRBJ2-7
d_call: -
v_call: TRBV27
clone_size: -
cdr3_length: 15

cdr3_nt: TGTGCCAGCAAAGGGGGCACTGAAGCTTTCTTT
cdr3_aa: CASKGGTEAFF
j_call: TRBJ1-1
d_call: -
v_call: TRBV12-3/TRBV12-4
clone_size: -
cdr3_length: 11

cdr3_nt: TGTGCCAGCAGCTTCGAGCGTCAGCCCCAGCATTTT
cdr3_aa: CASSFERQPQHF
j_call: TRBJ1-5
d_call: -
v_call: TRBV6-6
clone_size: -
cdr3_length: 12

cdr3_nt: TGTGCCAGCAGCTTGGCCGTGAAGCCCCTGGGCTACACCTTC
cdr3_aa: CASSLAVKPLGYTF
j_call: TRBJ1-2
d_call: -
v_call: TRBV5-8
clone_size: -
cdr3_length: 14

cdr3_nt: TGTGCCAGCAGCACCCATACAGGGTCGGAAGGCTACACCTTC
cdr3_aa: CASSTHTGSEGYTF
j_call: TRBJ1-2
d_call: -
v_call: TRBV7-6
clone_size: -
cdr3_length: 14

cdr3_nt: TGTGCCAGCTCACCCCTAGGTAACAGGGGGGCGAACACTGAAGCTTTCTTT
cdr3_aa: CASSPLGNRGANTEAFF
j_call: TRBJ1-1
d_call: TRBD1
v_call: TRBV18
clone_size: -
cdr3_length: 17

cdr3_nt: TGTGCCAGCAGTATACGGGACAGCCCGAACACTGAAGCTTTCTTT
cdr3_aa: CASSIRDSPNTEAFF
j_call: TRBJ1-1
d_call: TRBD1
v_call: TRBV27
clone_size: -
cdr3_length: 15

cdr3_nt: TGTGCCTGGGGGGACAGCGATGAAAAACTGTTTTTT
cdr3_aa: CAWGDSDEKLFF
j_call: TRBJ1-4
d_call: TRBD1
v_call: TRBV30
clone_size: -
cdr3_length: 12

cdr3_nt: TGTGCCAGCAGCAAACTAGGGACAGATGAGACCCAGTACTTC
cdr3_aa: CASSKLGTDETQYF
j_call: TRBJ2-5
d_call: TRBD1
v_call: TRBV6-5
clone_size: -
cdr3_length: 14

cdr3_nt: TGTGCCAGCAGTGAACATGGACTAGCGGGTTTGAATGAGCAGTTCTTC
cdr3_aa: CASSEHGLAGLNEQFF
j_call: TRBJ2-1
d_call: TRBD2
v_call: TRBV6-1
clone_size: -
cdr3_length: 16

cdr3_nt: TGTGCCAGCAGTGGCACATTTCCGTCCTACAATGAGCAGTTCTTC
cdr3_aa: CASSGTFPSYNEQFF
j_call: TRBJ2-1
d_call: -
v_call: TRBV28
clone_size: -
cdr3_length: 15

cdr3_nt: TGTGCCAGCAGTGCCGGGACTAGCACAGATACGCAGTATTTT
cdr3_aa: CASSAGTSTDTQYF
j_call: TRBJ2-3
d_call: -
v_call: TRBV6-4
clone_size: -
cdr3_length: 14

cdr3_nt: TGTGCCATCGCCCACCGGGGACCAGGGGACACCGGGGAGCTGTTTTTT
cdr3_aa: CAIAHRGPGDTGELFF
j_call: TRBJ2-2
d_call: -
v_call: TRBV10-3
clone_size: -
cdr3_length: 16

cdr3_nt: TGTGCCAGCAGCCAAGGCAGATTCTATGGCTACACCTTC
cdr3_aa: CASSQGRFYGYTF
j_call: TRBJ1-2
d_call: -
v_call: TRBV14
clone_size: -
cdr3_length: 13

cdr3_nt: TGTGCTAGTGGTTTAACAGGGGACCAAGAGACCCAGTACTTC
cdr3_aa: CASGLTGDQETQYF
j_call: TRBJ2-5
d_call: TRBD1
v_call: TRBV12-5
clone_size: -
cdr3_length: 14

cdr3_nt: TGTGCCAGCAGCCAACCCCCTCAGGAGACCCAGTACTTC
cdr3_aa: CASSQPPQETQYF
j_call: TRBJ2-5
d_call: -
v_call: TRBV9
clone_size: -
cdr3_length: 13

cdr3_nt: TGTGCCAGCAGCCCGTTCGCAGTGGGGGGGGCTTCTAACTATGGCTACACCTTC
cdr3_aa: CASSPFAVGGASNYGYTF
j_call: TRBJ1-2
d_call: -
v_call: TRBV3-1/TRBV3-2
clone_size: -
cdr3_length: 18

cdr3_nt: TGCGCCAGCAGCCAAGAAACAAATCCCTACAATGAGCAGTTCTTC
cdr3_aa: CASSQETNPYNEQFF
j_call: TRBJ2-1
d_call: -
v_call: TRBV4-1
clone_size: once
cdr3_length: 15

cdr3_nt: TGTGCCAGCAGTCACAGGACAGGCTGGGGCACTGAAGCTTTCTTT
cdr3_aa: CASSHRTGWGTEAFF
j_call: TRBJ1-1
d_call: TRBD1
v_call: TRBV27
clone_size: -
cdr3_length: 15

cdr3_nt: TGTGCCAGCAGCTTCGGGACTAGCGCCTACAATGAGCAGTTCTTC
cdr3_aa: CASSFGTSAYNEQFF
j_call: TRBJ2-1
d_call: TRBD2
v_call: TRBV6-6
clone_size: -
cdr3_length: 15

cdr3_nt: TGTGCCAGCAGAAGGGACACGGTGAACACTGAAGCTTTCTTT
cdr3_aa: CASRRDTVNTEAFF
j_call: TRBJ1-1
d_call: -
v_call: TRBV7-2
clone_size: -
cdr3_length: 14

cdr3_nt: TGTGCCAGCAGGTTAACAGGGGGCCGAGGGGCTTTCTTT
cdr3_aa: CASRLTGGRGAFF
j_call: TRBJ1-1
d_call: TRBD1
v_call: TRBV12-3/TRBV12-4
clone_size: -
cdr3_length: 13

cdr3_nt: TGTGCCAGCAGCCTTATACACCGGGACAGGGGAAATGAAAAACTGTTTTTT
cdr3_aa: CASSLIHRDRGNEKLFF
j_call: TRBJ1-4
d_call: TRBD1
v_call: TRBV7-9
clone_size: -
cdr3_length: 17

cdr3_nt: TGTGCCATCAGGCGGTCCGGGACAGGGAACTACGAGCAGTACTTC
cdr3_aa: CAIRRSGTGNYEQYF
j_call: TRBJ2-7
d_call: TRBD1
v_call: TRBV10-3
clone_size: -
cdr3_length: 15

cdr3_nt: TGTGCCAGCAGCTCGCAGGGGGTCTTCAATCAGCCCCAGCATTTT
cdr3_aa: CASSSQGVFNQPQHF
j_call: TRBJ1-5
d_call: TRBD1
v_call: TRBV7-9
clone_size: -
cdr3_length: 15

cdr3_nt: TGTGCCAGCAGCTTCCGCGGGGGCCTGATTTCGATGAACACTGAAGCTTTCTTT
cdr3_aa: CASSFRGGLISMNTEAFF
j_call: TRBJ1-1
d_call: -
v_call: TRBV5-6
clone_size: -
cdr3_length: 18

cdr3_nt: TGTGCCTGGAGTCCCGGGACAAGCCTTAATCAGCCCCAGCATTTT
cdr3_aa: CAWSPGTSLNQPQHF
j_call: TRBJ1-5
d_call: -
v_call: TRBV30
clone_size: -
cdr3_length: 15

cdr3_nt: TGTGCCAGCAGTCCCTGGACAGGTATCATCTCTGGAAACACCATATATTTT
cdr3_aa: CASSPWTGIISGNTIYF
j_call: TRBJ1-3
d_call: TRBD1
v_call: TRBV6-6
clone_size: -
cdr3_length: 17

cdr3_nt: TGTGCCTGGAGTCTCGGGACTAGCCGAAGGGGGACCGGGGAGCTGTTTTTT
cdr3_aa: CAWSLGTSRRGTGELFF
j_call: TRBJ2-2
d_call: TRBD2
v_call: TRBV30
clone_size: once
cdr3_length: 17

cdr3_nt: TGTGCCAGCAGCTTAGTCTCGGGACTTTCGGTAGCCTACGAGCAGTACTTC
cdr3_aa: CASSLVSGLSVAYEQYF
j_call: TRBJ2-7
d_call: -
v_call: TRBV11-2
clone_size: -
cdr3_length: 17

cdr3_nt: TGCGCCAGCAGCCAAGATCTCGGGGGTCCAGATACGCAGTATTTT
cdr3_aa: CASSQDLGGPDTQYF
j_call: TRBJ2-3
d_call: -
v_call: TRBV4-3
clone_size: -
cdr3_length: 15

cdr3_nt: TGTGCCAGCAGCTTAGGAGCGGGGGGAACCTCCTACGAGCAGTACTTC
cdr3_aa: CASSLGAGGTSYEQYF
j_call: TRBJ2-7
d_call: TRBD2
v_call: TRBV7-2
clone_size: -
cdr3_length: 16

cdr3_nt: TGTGCCATCAGTTCTCGGGACAGGGCTTACGAGCAGTACTTC
cdr3_aa: CAISSRDRAYEQYF
j_call: TRBJ2-7
d_call: TRBD1
v_call: TRBV10-3
clone_size: -
cdr3_length: 14

cdr3_nt: TGTGCCAGCAGCGTAGGACAAGGAGAGCAGTTCTTC
cdr3_aa: CASSVGQGEQFF
j_call: TRBJ2-1
d_call: -
v_call: TRBV11-2
clone_size: once
cdr3_length: 12

cdr3_nt: TGTGCCACCAGTGCCCCTGGACAGGGGGACACTGAAGCTTTCTTT
cdr3_aa: CATSAPGQGDTEAFF
j_call: TRBJ1-1
d_call: TRBD1
v_call: TRBV24-1
clone_size: -
cdr3_length: 15

cdr3_nt: TGTGCCAGCAGCGTAGCGACTAGCGGAGGCACAGATACGCAGTATTTT
cdr3_aa: CASSVATSGGTDTQYF
j_call: TRBJ2-3
d_call: TRBD2
v_call: TRBV9
clone_size: -
cdr3_length: 16

cdr3_nt: TGTGCCAGCAGCGTTGGGCTGACAGGGAAGGGGCTCGAGCAGTACTTC
cdr3_aa: CASSVGLTGKGLEQYF
j_call: TRBJ2-7
d_call: TRBD1
v_call: TRBV9
clone_size: once
cdr3_length: 16

cdr3_nt: TGTGCCAGCAGCCCCAGGACTAGCCAGACCTACAATGAGCAGTTCTTC
cdr3_aa: CASSPRTSQTYNEQFF
j_call: TRBJ2-1
d_call: TRBD2
v_call: TRBV3-1/TRBV3-2
clone_size: -
cdr3_length: 16

cdr3_nt: TGTGCCAGCTCAGGAGCTACCTCGATGAACACCGGGGAGCTGTTTTTT
cdr3_aa: CASSGATSMNTGELFF
j_call: TRBJ2-2
d_call: -
v_call: TRBV18
clone_size: -
cdr3_length: 16

cdr3_nt: TGTGCCAGCATCCAACTGGGCGGGGGCCTAGACGAGCAGTACTTC
cdr3_aa: CASIQLGGGLDEQYF
j_call: TRBJ2-7
d_call: -
v_call: TRBV7-6
clone_size: -
cdr3_length: 15

cdr3_nt: TGTGCCAGCAGCGGGACAGGGGGCCGAGGGAACACTGAAGCTTTCTTT
cdr3_aa: CASSGTGGRGNTEAFF
j_call: TRBJ1-1
d_call: TRBD1
v_call: TRBV5-6
clone_size: -
cdr3_length: 16

cdr3_nt: TGTGCCAGCAGCGTAAGACAGGGGCTCTTAGGCGCTTTCTTT
cdr3_aa: CASSVRQGLLGAFF
j_call: TRBJ1-1
d_call: TRBD1
v_call: TRBV7-9
clone_size: -
cdr3_length: 14

cdr3_nt: TGTGCCAGCAGCCACCGGGAAGGCGGATTTAACACTGAAGCTTTCTTT
cdr3_aa: CASSHREGGFNTEAFF
j_call: TRBJ1-1
d_call: -
v_call: TRBV3-1/TRBV3-2
clone_size: -
cdr3_length: 16

cdr3_nt: TGTGCCAGCAGCCTGGGACTCCCCTCTTTGGGCTACACCTTC
cdr3_aa: CASSLGLPSLGYTF
j_call: TRBJ1-2
d_call: -
v_call: TRBV5-4
clone_size: -
cdr3_length: 14

cdr3_nt: TGCAGTGCTGGGACAGGGACTCTTCAGTACTTC
cdr3_aa: CSAGTGTLQYF
j_call: TRBJ2-4
d_call: TRBD1
v_call: TRBV20-1
clone_size: -
cdr3_length: 11

cdr3_nt: TGTGCCAGCAGCAATCCCTATGGGGCGGATTACTACGAGCAGTACTTC
cdr3_aa: CASSNPYGADYYEQYF
j_call: TRBJ2-7
d_call: -
v_call: TRBV21-1
clone_size: -
cdr3_length: 16

cdr3_nt: TGTGCCAGTAGCACCTTGACGGGACAGGGGTACAATGAGCAGTTCTTC
cdr3_aa: CASSTLTGQGYNEQFF
j_call: TRBJ2-1
d_call: TRBD1
v_call: TRBV19
clone_size: once
cdr3_length: 16

cdr3_nt: TGCGCCAGCAGCGCAGGACTAGCGGGAGGGCCCGGCACCGGGGAGCTGTTTTTT
cdr3_aa: CASSAGLAGGPGTGELFF
j_call: TRBJ2-2
d_call: TRBD2
v_call: TRBV5-1
clone_size: -
cdr3_length: 18

cdr3_nt: TGTGCCAGCAGCTTGGTCGGGGGACCCTCAGATACGCAGTATTTT
cdr3_aa: CASSLVGGPSDTQYF
j_call: TRBJ2-3
d_call: -
v_call: TRBV5-4
clone_size: -
cdr3_length: 15

cdr3_nt: TGTGCCAGCAGACACGGGACTTTGGACACCGGGGAGCTGTTTTTT
cdr3_aa: CASRHGTLDTGELFF
j_call: TRBJ2-2
d_call: -
v_call: TRBV28
clone_size: -
cdr3_length: 15

cdr3_nt: TGTGCCAGTAGTCCGACAGGGAATAGCAATCAGCCCCAGCATTTT
cdr3_aa: CASSPTGNSNQPQHF
j_call: TRBJ1-5
d_call: TRBD1
v_call: TRBV19
clone_size: -
cdr3_length: 15

cdr3_nt: TGTGCCAGCAGTTTATCGGAGGGCAGGGATACTGAAGCTTTCTTT
cdr3_aa: CASSLSEGRDTEAFF
j_call: TRBJ1-1
d_call: -
v_call: TRBV28
clone_size: -
cdr3_length: 15

cdr3_nt: TGTGCCAGTAGTACGGGGGTGGCCGGGGAGCTGTTTTTT
cdr3_aa: CASSTGVAGELFF
j_call: TRBJ2-2
d_call: -
v_call: TRBV19
clone_size: -
cdr3_length: 13

cdr3_nt: TGTGCCAGCAGCCTTCTACAACGGAGCTCTGGAAACACCATATATTTT
cdr3_aa: CASSLLQRSSGNTIYF
j_call: TRBJ1-3
d_call: -
v_call: TRBV14
clone_size: -
cdr3_length: 16

cdr3_nt: TGTGCCAGCAATCCCATACGGGCGGGACAGGGTATATATGAAAAACTGTTTTTT
cdr3_aa: CASNPIRAGQGIYEKLFF
j_call: TRBJ1-4
d_call: TRBD1
v_call: TRBV28
clone_size: -
cdr3_length: 18